This note documents a single T cell receptor beta chain sequence. This sample was included in a study of shared clonotypes between healthy human individuals. The V end lost 6 bases, the J end lost 3 bases, and 24 bases lay between the germline ends. The CDR3 is 17 residues long. The V gene's germline CDR1 is MDHEN and CDR2 SYDVKM. Deep-level assay runs were performed. Using immunoSEQ multiplex PCR, the repertoire was profiled, and TCRdb retains in-frame clones only, with some absent. The table includes 150,000 to 200,000 clones, about 93% detected once. The donors were adults (healthy and HIV-negative) with no recent acute infections or vaccinations.

The chain recombines TRBV28 with TRBJ2-7; the D gene is possibly TRBD2 (6 bases). Input material: naive CD4+ T cells sorted from blood. Noted subset: CD45RA+ positively selected. This receptor was obtained from a woman younger than 45 in good health. CDR3 amino acids: CASSNRLAVLRVYEQYF. CDR3 nucleotides: TGTGCCAGCAGCAACCGGTTAGCGGTATTAAGAGTCTACGAGCAGTACTTC.